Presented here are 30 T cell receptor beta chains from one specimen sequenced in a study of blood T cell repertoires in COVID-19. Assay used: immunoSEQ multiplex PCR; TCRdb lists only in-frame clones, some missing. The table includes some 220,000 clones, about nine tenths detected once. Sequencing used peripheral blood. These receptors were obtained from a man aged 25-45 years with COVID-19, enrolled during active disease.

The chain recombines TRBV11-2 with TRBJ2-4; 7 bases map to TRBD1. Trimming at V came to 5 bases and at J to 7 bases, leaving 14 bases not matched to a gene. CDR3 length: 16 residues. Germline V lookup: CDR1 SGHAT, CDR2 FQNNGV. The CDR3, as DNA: TGTGCCAGCAGCCGAGCCCCGGACAGGAGGCTTAACATTCAGTACTTC. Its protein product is CASSRAPDRRLNIQYF.

The CDR3 sequence: CASSLTGTENSPLHF. CDR3 nucleotides: TGTGCCAGCTCACTTACAGGTACAGAAAATTCACCCCTCCACTTT. The chain carries TRBV18 and TRBJ1-6, with a tentative D call TRBD1 (5 bases). Germline V CDR1 and CDR2: KGHSH, LQKENI. Deletions cut 4 bases from V and 7 bases from J, with 14 bases between. The CDR3 totals 15 residues.

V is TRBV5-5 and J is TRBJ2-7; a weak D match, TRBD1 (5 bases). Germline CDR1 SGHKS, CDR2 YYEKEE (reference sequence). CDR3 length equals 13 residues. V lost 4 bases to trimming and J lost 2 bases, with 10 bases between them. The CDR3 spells CASSAGPAYEQYF. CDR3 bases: TGTGCCAGCAGCGCAGGGCCAGCCTACGAGCAGTACTTC. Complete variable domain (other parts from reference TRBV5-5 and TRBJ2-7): DAGVTQSPTHLIKTRGQQVTLRCSPISGHKSVSWYQQVLGQGPQFIFQYYEKEERGRGNFPDRFSARQFPNYSSELNVNALLLGDSALYLCASSAGPAYEQYFGPGTRLTVT.

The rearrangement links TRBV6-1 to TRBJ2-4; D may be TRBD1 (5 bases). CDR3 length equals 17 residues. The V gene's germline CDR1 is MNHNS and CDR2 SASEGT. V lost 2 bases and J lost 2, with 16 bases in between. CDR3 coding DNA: TGTGCCAGCAGTGAACCCAGGGAAGAAATGCCCAAAAACATTCAGTACTTC. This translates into CASSEPREEMPKNIQYF.

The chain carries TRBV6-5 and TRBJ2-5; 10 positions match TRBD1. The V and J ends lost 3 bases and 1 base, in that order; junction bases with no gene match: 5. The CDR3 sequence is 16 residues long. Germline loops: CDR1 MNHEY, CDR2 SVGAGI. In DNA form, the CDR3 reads TGTGCCAGCAGTTATACCGGGACAGGGGCCCAAGAGACCCAGTACTTC. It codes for CASSYTGTGAQETQYF.

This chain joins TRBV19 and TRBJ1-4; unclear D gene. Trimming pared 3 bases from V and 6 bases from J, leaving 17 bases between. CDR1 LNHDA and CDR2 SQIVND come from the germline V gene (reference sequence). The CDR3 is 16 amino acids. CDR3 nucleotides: TGTGCCAGTAGTATCCGAGGCTCTCTGAGGGATGAAAAACTGTTTTTT. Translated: CASSIRGSLRDEKLFF.

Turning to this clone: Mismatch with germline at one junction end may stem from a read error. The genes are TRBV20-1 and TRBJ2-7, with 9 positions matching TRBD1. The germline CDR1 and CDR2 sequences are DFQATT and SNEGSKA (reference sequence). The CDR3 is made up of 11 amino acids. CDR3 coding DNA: TGCAGTGCTAGAGATAGACAGGGGGGGGTCTTC. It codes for CSARDRQGGVF.

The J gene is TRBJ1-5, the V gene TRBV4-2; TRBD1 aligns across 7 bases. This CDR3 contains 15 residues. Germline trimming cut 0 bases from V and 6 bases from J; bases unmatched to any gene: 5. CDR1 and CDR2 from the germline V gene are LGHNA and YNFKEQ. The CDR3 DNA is TGTGCCAGCAGCCAAGACCCAGGGGGACGTCAGCCCCAGCATTTT. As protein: CASSQDPGGRQPQHF.

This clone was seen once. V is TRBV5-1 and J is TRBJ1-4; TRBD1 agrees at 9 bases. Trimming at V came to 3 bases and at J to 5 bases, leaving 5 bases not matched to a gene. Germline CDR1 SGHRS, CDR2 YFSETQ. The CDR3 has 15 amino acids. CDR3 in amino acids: CASSSGGQGNEKLFF. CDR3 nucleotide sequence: TGCGCCAGCAGCTCGGGGGGACAGGGAAATGAAAAACTGTTTTTT. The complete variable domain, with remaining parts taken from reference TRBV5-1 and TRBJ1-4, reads KAGVTQTPRYLIKTRGQQVTLSCSPISGHRSVSWYQQTPGQGLQFLFEYFSETQRNKGNFPGRFSGRQFSNSRSEMNVSTLELGDSALYLCASSSGGQGNEKLFFGSGTQLSVL.

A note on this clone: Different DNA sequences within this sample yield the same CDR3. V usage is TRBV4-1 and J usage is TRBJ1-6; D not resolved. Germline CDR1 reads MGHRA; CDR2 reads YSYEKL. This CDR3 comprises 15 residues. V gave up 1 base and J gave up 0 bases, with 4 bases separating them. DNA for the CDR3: TGCGCCAGCAGCCAAGGTAGCTCCTATAATTCACCCCTCCACTTT. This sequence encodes CASSQGSSYNSPLHF.

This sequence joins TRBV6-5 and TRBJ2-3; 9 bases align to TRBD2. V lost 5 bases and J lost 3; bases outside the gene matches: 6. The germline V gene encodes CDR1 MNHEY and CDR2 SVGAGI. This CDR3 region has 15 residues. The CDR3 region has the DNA TGTGCCAGCAGTAGCTCTAGCGGGGTAACAGATACGCAGTATTTT. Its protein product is CASSSSSGVTDTQYF.

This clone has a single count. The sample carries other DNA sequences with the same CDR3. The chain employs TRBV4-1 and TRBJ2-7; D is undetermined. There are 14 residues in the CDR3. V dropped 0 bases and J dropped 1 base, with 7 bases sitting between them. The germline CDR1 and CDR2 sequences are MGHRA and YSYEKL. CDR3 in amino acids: CASSQDPRSYEQYF. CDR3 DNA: TGCGCCAGCAGCCAAGATCCCAGGTCCTACGAGCAGTACTTC.

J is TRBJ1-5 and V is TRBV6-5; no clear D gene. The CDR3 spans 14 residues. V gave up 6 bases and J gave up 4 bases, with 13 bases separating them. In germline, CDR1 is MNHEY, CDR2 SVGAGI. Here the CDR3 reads CASRPSGKNQPQHF. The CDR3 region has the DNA TGTGCCAGCAGGCCGTCGGGGAAAAATCAGCCCCAGCATTTT.

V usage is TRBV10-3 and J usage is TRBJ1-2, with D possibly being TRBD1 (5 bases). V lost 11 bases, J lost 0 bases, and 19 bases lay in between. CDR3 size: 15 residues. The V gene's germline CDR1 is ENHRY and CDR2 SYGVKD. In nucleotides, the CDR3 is TGTGCCTCGACAGATCCCCTAAAAGCTAACTATGGCTACACCTTC. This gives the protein CASTDPLKANYGYTF.

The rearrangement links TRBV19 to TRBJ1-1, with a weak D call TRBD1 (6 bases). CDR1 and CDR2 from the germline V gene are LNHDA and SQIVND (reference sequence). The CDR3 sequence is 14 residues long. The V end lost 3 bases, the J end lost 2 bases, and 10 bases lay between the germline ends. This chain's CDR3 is CASSMDSLNTEAFF. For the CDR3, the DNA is TGTGCCAGTAGTATGGACAGCCTAAACACTGAAGCTTTCTTT.

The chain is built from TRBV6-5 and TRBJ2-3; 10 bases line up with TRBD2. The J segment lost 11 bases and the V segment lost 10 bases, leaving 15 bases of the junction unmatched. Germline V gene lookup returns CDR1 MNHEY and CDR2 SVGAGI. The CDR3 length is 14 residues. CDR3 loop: CATRERGGTLVQYF. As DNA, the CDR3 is TGTGCCACTCGGGAGCGGGGGGGAACTTTAGTGCAGTATTTT.

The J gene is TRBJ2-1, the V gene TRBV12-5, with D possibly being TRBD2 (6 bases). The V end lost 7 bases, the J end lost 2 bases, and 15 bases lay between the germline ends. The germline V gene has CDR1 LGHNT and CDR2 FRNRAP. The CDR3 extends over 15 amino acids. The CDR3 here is CASAVGGGTYNEQFF. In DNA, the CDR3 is TGTGCTAGTGCCGTGGGCGGCGGGACCTACAATGAGCAGTTCTTC.

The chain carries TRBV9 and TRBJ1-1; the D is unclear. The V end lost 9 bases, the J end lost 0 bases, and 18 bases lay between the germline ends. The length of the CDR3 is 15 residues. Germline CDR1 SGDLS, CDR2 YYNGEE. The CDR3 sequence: CATNVGPELNTEAFF. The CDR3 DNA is TGTGCCACCAACGTCGGTCCGGAGTTGAACACTGAAGCTTTCTTT.

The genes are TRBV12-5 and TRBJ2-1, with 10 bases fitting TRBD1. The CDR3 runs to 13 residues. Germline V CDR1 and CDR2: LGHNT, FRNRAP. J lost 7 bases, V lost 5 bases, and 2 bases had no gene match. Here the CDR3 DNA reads TGTGCTAGTGGTGGGGGACAGGGGAATGAGCAGTTCTTC. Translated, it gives CASGGGQGNEQFF.

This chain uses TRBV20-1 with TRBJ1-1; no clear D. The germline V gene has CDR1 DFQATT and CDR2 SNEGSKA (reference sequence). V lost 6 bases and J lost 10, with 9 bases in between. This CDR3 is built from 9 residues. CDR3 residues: CSASGGAFF. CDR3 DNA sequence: TGCAGTGCGTCAGGTGGAGCTTTCTTT.

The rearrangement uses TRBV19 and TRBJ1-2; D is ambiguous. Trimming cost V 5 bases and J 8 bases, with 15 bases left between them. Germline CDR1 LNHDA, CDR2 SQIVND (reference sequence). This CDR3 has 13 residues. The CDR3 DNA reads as TGTGCCAGTAGTGAGAGGGAGGCTATCGGCTACACCTTC. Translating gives CASSEREAIGYTF.

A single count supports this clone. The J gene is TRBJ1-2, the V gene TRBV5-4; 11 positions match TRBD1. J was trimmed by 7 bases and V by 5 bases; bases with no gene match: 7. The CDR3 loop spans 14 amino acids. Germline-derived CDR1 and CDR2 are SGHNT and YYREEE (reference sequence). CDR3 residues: CASRLGQGDSGYTF. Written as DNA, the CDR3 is TGTGCCAGCAGGCTGGGACAGGGGGACTCTGGCTACACCTTC.

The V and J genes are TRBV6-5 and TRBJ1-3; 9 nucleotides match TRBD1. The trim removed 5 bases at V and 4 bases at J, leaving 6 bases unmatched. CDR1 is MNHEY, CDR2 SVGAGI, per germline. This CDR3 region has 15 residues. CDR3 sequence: CASSQQGAAGNTIYF. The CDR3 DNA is TGTGCCAGCAGTCAACAGGGGGCCGCGGGAAACACCATATATTTT.

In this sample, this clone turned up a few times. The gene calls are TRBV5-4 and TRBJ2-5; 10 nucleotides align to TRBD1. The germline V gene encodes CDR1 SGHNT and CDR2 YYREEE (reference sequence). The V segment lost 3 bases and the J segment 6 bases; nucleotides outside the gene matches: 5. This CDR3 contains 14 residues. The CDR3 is CASSSPGQGKTQYF. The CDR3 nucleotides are TGTGCCAGCAGCTCCCCGGGACAGGGGAAGACCCAGTACTTC.

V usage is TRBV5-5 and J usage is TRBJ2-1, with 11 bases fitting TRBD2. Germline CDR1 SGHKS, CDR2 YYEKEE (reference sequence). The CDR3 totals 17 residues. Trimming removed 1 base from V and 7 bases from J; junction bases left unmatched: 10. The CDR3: CASSLSLAGGMSNEQFF. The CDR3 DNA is TGTGCCAGCAGCTTGAGCCTAGCGGGGGGTATGAGTAATGAGCAGTTCTTC.

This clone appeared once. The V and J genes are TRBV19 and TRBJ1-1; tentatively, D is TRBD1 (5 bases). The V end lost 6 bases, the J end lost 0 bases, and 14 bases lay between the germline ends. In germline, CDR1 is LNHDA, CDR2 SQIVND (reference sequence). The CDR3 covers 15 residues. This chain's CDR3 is CASRATGTMNTEAFF. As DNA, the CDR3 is TGTGCCAGTAGGGCAACAGGTACCATGAACACTGAAGCTTTCTTT.

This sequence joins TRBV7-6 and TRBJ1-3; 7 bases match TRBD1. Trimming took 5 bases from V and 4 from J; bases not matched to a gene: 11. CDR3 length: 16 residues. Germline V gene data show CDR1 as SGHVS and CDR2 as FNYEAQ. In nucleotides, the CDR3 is TGTGCCAGCAGCGCAACGCAGGGGGTAGGAGGAAACACCATATATTTT. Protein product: CASSATQGVGGNTIYF.

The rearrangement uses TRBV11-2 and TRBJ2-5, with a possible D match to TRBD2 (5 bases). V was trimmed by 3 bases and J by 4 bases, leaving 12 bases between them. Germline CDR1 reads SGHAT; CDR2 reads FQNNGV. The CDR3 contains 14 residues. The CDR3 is CASSFGFAGETQYF. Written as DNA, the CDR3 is TGTGCCAGCAGCTTTGGGTTTGCGGGAGAGACCCAGTACTTC.

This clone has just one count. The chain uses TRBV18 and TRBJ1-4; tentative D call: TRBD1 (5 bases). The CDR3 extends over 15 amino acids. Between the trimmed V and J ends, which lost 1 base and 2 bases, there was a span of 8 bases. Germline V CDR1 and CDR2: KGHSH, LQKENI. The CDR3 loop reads CASSPREGTNEKLFF. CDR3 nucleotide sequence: TGTGCCAGCTCACCACGGGAGGGGACTAATGAAAAACTGTTTTTT.

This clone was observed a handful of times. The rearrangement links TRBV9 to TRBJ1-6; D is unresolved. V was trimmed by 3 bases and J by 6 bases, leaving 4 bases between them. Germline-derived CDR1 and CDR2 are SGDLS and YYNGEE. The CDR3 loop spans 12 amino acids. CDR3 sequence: CASSGLNSPLHF. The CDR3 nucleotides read TGTGCCAGCAGCGGACTTAATTCACCCCTCCACTTT.